This T cell receptor beta chain was retrieved from a study of PD-L1 blockade in urothelial cancer. V lost 5 bases, J lost 4 bases, and 15 bases lay in between. Germline V gene sequence: CDR1 GTSNPN, CDR2 SVGIG (reference sequence). The CDR3 contains 14 residues. The data were produced by immunoSEQ multiplex PCR, yet TCRdb's version contains in-frame clones alone and is incomplete. The top ten clones hold roughly 3.6% of a sample with tens of thousands of clones, around nine tenths of them seen once. The chain uses TRBV30 and TRBJ1-5, with D tentatively TRBD1 (6 bases). This clonotype originated in a man between 50 and 59 years old with urothelial cancer. The specimen was PBMCs, collected around atezolizumab (anti-PD-L1) treatment. The CDR3 here is CAWGRGAPNQPQHF. CDR3 sequence (DNA): TGTGCCTGGGGTCGGGGGGCCCCTAATCAGCCCCAGCATTTT.